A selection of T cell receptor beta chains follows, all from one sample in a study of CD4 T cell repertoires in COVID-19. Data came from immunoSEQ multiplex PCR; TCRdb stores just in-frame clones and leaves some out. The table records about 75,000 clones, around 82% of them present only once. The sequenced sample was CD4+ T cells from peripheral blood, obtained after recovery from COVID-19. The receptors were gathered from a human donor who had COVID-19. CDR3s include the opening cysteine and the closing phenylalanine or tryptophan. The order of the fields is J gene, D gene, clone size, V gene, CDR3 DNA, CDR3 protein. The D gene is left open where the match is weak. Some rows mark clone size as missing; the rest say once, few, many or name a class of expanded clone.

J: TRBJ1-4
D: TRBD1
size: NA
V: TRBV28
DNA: TGTGCCAGCAGTACTACAGGGGGCCATAATGAAAAACTGTTTTTT
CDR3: CASSTTGGHNEKLFF

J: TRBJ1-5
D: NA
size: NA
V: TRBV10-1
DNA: TGCGCCAGCAGTGAGAATGGGACACTTAATAGCAATCAGCCCCAGCATTTT
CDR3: CASSENGTLNSNQPQHF

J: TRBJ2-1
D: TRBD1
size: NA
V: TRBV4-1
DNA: TGCGCCAGCAGCCAAGAGGGGCAGGGGGCGCCCAATGAGCAGTTCTTC
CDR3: CASSQEGQGAPNEQFF

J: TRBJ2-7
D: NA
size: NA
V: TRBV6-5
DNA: TGTGCCAGCACCTGGGGCAGGAGCTACGAGCAGTACTTC
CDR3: CASTWGRSYEQYF

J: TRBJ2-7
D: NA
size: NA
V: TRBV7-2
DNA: TGTGCCAGCAGCTTACGGCAGGGGTGGACCTACGAGCAGTACTTC
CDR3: CASSLRQGWTYEQYF

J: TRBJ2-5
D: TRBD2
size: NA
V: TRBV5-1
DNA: TGCGCCAGCAACAGCGGGGGGGGCCAAGAGACCCAGTACTTC
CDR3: CASNSGGGQETQYF

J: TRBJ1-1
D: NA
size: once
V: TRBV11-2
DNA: TGTGCCAGCCGCTTGGGAAACACTGAAGCTTTCTTT
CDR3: CASRLGNTEAFF

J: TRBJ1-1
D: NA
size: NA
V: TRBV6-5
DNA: TGTGCCAGCAGTTCGACGAACACTGAAGCTTTCTTT
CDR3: CASSSTNTEAFF

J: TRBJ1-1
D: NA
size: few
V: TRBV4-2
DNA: TGTGCCAGCAGCCCCTGGGGGAGCCCTGAAGCTTTCTTT
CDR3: CASSPWGSPEAFF

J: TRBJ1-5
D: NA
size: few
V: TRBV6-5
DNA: TGTGCCAGCTCAGGGACGGGAAATAATCAGCCCCAGCATTTT
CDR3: CASSGTGNNQPQHF

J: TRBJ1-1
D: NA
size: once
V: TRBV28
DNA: TGTGCCAGCAGTTTGACGCGGGTCGAAGCTTTCTTT
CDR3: CASSLTRVEAFF

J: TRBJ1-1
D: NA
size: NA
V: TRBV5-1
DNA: TGCGCCAGCAGGTCGAACACTGAAGCTTTCTTT
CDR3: CASRSNTEAFF

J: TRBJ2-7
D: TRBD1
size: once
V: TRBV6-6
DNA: TGTGCCTGTGGAGACTCAGGGGGAAGGTCCTACGAGCAGTACTTC
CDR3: CACGDSGGRSYEQYF

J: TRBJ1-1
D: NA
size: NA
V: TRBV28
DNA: TGTGCCAGCAGTTTGGACCCCCTGGGAACTGAAGCTTTCTTT
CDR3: CASSLDPLGTEAFF

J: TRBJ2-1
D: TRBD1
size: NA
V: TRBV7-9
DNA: TGTGCCAGCAGCTTAGTAGGTGACAGGGGCAATGAGCAGTTCTTC
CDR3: CASSLVGDRGNEQFF

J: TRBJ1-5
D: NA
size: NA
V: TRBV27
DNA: TGTGCCAGCAGTTTAAGGGGAGGGGCCGAATATATCAATCAGCCCCAGCATTTT
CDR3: CASSLRGGAEYINQPQHF

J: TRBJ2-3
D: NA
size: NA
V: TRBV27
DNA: TGTGCCAGCAGTTTGGGCGTGGGCACAGATACGCAGTATTTT
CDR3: CASSLGVGTDTQYF

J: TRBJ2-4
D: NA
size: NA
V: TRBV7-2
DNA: TGTGCCAGCAGCTTAGTTCCACGGAACATTCAGTACTTC
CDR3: CASSLVPRNIQYF

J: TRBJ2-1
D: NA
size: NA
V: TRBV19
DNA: TGTGCCAGTAGTATAGATCGTACAGCTAATGAGCAGTTCTTC
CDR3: CASSIDRTANEQFF

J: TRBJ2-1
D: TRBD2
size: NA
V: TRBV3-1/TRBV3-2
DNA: TGTGCCAGCAGCCCTAGCGGGGGGAACTACAATGAGCAGTTCTTC
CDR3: CASSPSGGNYNEQFF

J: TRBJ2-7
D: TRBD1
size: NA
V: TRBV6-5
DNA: TGTGCCAGCAGTTCGGGGGGACAGGGGGCGAAATACGAGCAGTACTTC
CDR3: CASSSGGQGAKYEQYF

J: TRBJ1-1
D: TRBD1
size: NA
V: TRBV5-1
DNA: TGCGCCAGCAGCCCAGGGGGGCCGAACACTGAAGCTTTCTTT
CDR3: CASSPGGPNTEAFF

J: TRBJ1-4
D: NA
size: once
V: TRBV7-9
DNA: TGTGCCAGCAGCTCAAGAACCGGGGACGGTAATGAAAAACTGTTTTTT
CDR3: CASSSRTGDGNEKLFF

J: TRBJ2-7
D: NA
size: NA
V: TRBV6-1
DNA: TGTGCCAGCTCAAAACCGCCAGGGGCCAACGAGCAGTACTTC
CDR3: CASSKPPGANEQYF

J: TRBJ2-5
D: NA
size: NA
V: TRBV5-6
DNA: TGTGCCAGCAGCTTGGGGCAGGGCTATCAAGAGACCCAGTACTTC
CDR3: CASSLGQGYQETQYF

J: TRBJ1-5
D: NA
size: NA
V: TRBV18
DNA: TGTGCCAGCTCACCACTACCGGGGGCGGATGGCAATCAGCCCCAGCATTTT
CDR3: CASSPLPGADGNQPQHF

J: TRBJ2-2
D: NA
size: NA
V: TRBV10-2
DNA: TGCGCCAGCAGTGAGTCGCGGGATCGAAGCACCGGGGAGCTGTTTTTT
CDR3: CASSESRDRSTGELFF

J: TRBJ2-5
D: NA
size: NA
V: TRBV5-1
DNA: TGCGCCAGCAGCTACCAGACAGCTGAAGAGACCCAGTACTTC
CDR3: CASSYQTAEETQYF

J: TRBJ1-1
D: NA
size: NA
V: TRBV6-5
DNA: TGTGCCAGCAGTTACTTTCGGGGCTCTGAAGCTTTCTTT
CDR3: CASSYFRGSEAFF

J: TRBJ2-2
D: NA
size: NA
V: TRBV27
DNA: TGTGCCAGCAGGCAGCCGGGAACGAACACCGGGGAGCTGTTTTTT
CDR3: CASRQPGTNTGELFF

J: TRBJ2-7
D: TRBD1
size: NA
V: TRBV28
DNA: TGTGCCAGCAGTTTATTTATCGGACAGGGTTCGGGCGAGCAGTACTTC
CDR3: CASSLFIGQGSGEQYF

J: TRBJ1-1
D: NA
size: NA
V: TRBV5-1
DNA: TGCGCCAGCAGCTTGGCTGGGGATTCGACTGAAGCTTTCTTT
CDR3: CASSLAGDSTEAFF

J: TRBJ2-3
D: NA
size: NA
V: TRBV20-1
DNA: TGCGGGGGCGGGGGCACAGATACGCAGTATTTT
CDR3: CGGGGTDTQYF

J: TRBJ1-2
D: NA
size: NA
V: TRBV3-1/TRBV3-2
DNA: TGTGCCAGCAGCCAAGCCGGACTCGGTGGCGGCTACACCTTC
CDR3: CASSQAGLGGGYTF

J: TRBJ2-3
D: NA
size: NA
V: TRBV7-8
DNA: TGTGCCAGCAGCTTAGGAGACGTCACAGATACGCAGTATTTT
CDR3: CASSLGDVTDTQYF

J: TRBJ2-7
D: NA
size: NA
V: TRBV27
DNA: TGTGCCAGCAGTTTATCCCCCAGGGCCCACTCCTACGAGCAGTACTTC
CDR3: CASSLSPRAHSYEQYF

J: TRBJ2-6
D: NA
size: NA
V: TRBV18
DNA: TGTGCCAGCTCACTCCAGGGGGGCTCTGGGGCCAACGTCCTGACTTTC
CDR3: CASSLQGGSGANVLTF

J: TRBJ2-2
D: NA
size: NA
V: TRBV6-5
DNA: TGTGCCACCAAGCCGGGGGGCGGCGGCACCGGGGAGCTGTTTTTT
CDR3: CATKPGGGGTGELFF

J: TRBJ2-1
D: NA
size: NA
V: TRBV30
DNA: TGTGCCTGGAGCCGACAGTACAATGAGCAGTTCTTC
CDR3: CAWSRQYNEQFF

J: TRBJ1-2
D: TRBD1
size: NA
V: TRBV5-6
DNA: TGTGCCAGCAGCTTCGACAGGGCCCCCTATGGCTACACCTTC
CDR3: CASSFDRAPYGYTF

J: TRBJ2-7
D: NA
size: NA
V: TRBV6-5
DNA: TGTGCCAGCAGGGGTCCACAGGGCGGCGAGCAGTACTTC
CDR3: CASRGPQGGEQYF

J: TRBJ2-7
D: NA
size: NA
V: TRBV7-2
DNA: TGTGCCAGCAGCCTCTCGGGGGAACCCCACTACGAGCAGTACTTC
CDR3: CASSLSGEPHYEQYF

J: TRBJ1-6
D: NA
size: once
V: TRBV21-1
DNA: TGTGCCAGCAGCATACCTTTCGGCCCTATGGTAAATAATTCACCCCTCCACTTT
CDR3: CASSIPFGPMVNNSPLHF

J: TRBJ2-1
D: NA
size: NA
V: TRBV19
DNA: TGTGCCAGTAGTCCGAGCCTGGGGTACAATGAGCAGTTCTTC
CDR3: CASSPSLGYNEQFF

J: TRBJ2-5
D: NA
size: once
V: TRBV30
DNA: TGTGCCTGGAGTGTCGGGGAGACCCAGTACTTC
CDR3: CAWSVGETQYF

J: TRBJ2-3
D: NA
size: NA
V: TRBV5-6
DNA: TGTGCCAGCAGCTTGGTGGCAGATACGCAGTATTTT
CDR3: CASSLVADTQYF

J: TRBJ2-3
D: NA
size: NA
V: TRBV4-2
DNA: TGTGCCAGCAGCCAAGAGGACCGGGGGGCCACAGATACGCAGTATTTT
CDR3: CASSQEDRGATDTQYF

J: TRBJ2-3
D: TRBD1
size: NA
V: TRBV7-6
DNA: TGTGCCAGCAGCTTAGGACGGGGACAGGCCACAGATACGCAGTATTTT
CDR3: CASSLGRGQATDTQYF

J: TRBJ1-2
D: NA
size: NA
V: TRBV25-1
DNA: TGTGCCAGCAGTCCACTTGACAGACCTAACTATGGCTACACCTTC
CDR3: CASSPLDRPNYGYTF